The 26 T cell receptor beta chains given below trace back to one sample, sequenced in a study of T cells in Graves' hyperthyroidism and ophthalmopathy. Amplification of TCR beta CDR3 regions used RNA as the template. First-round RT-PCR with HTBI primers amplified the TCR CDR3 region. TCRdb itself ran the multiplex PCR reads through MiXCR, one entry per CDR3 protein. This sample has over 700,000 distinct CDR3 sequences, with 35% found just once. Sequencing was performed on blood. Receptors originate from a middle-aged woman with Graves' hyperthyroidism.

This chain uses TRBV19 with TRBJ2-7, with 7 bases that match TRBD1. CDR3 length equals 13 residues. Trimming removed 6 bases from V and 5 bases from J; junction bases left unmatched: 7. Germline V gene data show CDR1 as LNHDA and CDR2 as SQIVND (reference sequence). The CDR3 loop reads CASSDRARDEQYF. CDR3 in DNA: TGTGCCAGTAGCGACAGGGCCCGCGACGAGCAGTACTTC. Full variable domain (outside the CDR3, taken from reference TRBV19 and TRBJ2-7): DGGITQSPKYLFRKEGQNVTLSCEQNLNHDAMYWYRQDPGQGLRLIYYSQIVNDFQKGDIAEGYSVSREKKESFPLTVTSAQKNPTAFYLCASSDRARDEQYFGPGTRLTVT.

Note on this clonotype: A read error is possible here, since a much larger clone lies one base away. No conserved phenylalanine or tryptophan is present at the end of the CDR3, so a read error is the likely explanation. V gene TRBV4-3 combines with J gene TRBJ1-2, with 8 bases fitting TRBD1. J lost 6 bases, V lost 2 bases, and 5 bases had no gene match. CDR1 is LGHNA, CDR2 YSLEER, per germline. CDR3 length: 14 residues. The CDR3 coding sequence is TGCGCCAGCAGCCAAACGGACAGGGTACATGGCTACACCCTC. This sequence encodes CASSQTDRVHGYTL.

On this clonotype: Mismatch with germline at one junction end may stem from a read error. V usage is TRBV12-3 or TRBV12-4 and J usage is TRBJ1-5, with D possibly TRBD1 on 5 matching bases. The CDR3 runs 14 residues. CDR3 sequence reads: CAISPGLVSETQHF. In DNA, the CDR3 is TGTGCCATCAGTCCGGGACTAGTTTCGGAGACCCAGCATTTT.

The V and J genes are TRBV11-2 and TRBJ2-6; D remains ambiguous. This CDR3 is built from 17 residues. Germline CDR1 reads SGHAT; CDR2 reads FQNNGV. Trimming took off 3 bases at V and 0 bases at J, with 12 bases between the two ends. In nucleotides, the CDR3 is TGTGCCAGCAGCTTTTGGAGATTACTCTCTGGGGCCAACGTCCTGACTTTC. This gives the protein CASSFWRLLSGANVLTF.

CDR3 DNA: TGTGCCAGCAGCAGAGGGGGCACCCAACCTGAAGCTTTCTTT. Encoded protein: CASSRGGTQPEAFF. The chain combines TRBV9 with TRBJ1-1, with 7 bases lining up with TRBD1. Unmatched junction bases numbered 9, after V lost 4 bases and J lost 6 bases. Germline values: CDR1 SGDLS, CDR2 YYNGEE. There are 14 residues in the CDR3.

The CDR3 loop reads CSATVPTNEKLFF. The CDR3 coding sequence is TGCAGTGCTACGGTTCCAACTAATGAAAAACTGTTTTTT. This sequence joins TRBV20-1 and TRBJ1-4, with D unclear. The CDR3 length is 13 residues. Trimming removed 4 bases at V and 0 bases at J, with 6 bases between. Germline assignment: CDR1 DFQATT and CDR2 SNEGSKA (reference sequence).

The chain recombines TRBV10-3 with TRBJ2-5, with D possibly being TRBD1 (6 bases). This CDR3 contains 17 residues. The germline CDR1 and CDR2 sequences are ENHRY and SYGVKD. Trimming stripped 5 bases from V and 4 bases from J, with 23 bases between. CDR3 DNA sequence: TGTGCCATCAGTAGGGAGCCCGGGACAAGAGACAGAGAGACCCAGTACTTC. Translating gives CAISREPGTRDRETQYF.

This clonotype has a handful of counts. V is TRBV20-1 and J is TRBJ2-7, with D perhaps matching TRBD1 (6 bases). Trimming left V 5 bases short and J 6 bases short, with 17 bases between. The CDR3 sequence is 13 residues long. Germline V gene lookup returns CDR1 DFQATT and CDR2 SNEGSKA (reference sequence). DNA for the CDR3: TGCAGTGCTGGGGACATCCAACCCTCCGAGCAGTACTTC. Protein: CSAGDIQPSEQYF.

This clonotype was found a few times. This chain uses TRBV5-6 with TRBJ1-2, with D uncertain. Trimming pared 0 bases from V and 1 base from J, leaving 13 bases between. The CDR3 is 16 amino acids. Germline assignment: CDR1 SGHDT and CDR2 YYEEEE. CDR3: CASSLGKSWVNYGYTF. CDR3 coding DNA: TGTGCCAGCAGCTTGGGGAAGTCTTGGGTTAACTATGGCTACACCTTC.

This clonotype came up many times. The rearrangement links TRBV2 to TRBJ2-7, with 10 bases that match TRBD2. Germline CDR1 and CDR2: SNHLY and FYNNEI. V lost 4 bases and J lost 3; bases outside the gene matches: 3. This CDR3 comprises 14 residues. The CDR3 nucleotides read TGTGCCAGCAGTGGGACTAGCGGATACTACGAGCAGTACTTC. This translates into CASSGTSGYYEQYF.

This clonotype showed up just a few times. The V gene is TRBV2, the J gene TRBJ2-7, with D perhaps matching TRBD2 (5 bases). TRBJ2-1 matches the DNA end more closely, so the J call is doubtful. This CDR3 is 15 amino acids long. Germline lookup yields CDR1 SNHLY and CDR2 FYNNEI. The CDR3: CASSDGVSAYNEQFF. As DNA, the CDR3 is TGTGCCAGCAGTGACGGGGTTTCGGCCTACAATGAGCAGTTCTTC.

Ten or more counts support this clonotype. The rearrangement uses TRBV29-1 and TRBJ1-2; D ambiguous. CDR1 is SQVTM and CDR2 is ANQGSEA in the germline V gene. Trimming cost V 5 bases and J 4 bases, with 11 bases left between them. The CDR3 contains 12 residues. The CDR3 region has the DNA TGCAGCGTTAGGGCGGTGAGCTATGGCTACACCTTC. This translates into CSVRAVSYGYTF.

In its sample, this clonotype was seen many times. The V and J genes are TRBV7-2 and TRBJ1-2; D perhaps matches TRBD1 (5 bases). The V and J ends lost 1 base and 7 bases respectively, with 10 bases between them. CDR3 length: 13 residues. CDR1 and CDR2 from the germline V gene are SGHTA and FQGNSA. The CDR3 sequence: CASSLGGDGGYTF. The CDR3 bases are TGTGCCAGCAGCTTAGGGGGGGATGGTGGCTACACCTTC.

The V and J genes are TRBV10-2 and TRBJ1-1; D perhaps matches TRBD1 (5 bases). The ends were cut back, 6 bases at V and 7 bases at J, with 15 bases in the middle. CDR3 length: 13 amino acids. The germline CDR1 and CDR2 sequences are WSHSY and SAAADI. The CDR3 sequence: CASRARDRHEAFF. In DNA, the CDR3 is TGCGCCAGCAGGGCCAGGGACCGACATGAAGCTTTCTTT.

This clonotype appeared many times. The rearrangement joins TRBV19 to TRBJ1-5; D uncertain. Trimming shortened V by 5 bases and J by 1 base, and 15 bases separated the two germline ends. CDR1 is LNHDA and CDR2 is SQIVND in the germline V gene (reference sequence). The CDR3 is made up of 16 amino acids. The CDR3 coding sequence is TGTGCCAGTAGTTGGCAGACCTCGGGGAGCAATCAGCCCCAGCATTTT. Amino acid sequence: CASSWQTSGSNQPQHF.

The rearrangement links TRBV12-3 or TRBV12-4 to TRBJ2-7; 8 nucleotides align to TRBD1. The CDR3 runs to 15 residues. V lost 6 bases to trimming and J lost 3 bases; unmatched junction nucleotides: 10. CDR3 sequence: CASRHGTGQGYEQYF. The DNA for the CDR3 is TGTGCCAGCAGACACGGGACAGGTCAGGGCTACGAGCAGTACTTC.

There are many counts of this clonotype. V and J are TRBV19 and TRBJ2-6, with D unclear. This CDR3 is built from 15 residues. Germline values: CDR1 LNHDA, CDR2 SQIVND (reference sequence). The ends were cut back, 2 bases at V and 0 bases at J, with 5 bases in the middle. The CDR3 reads CASSIMLSGANVLTF. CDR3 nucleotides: TGTGCCAGTAGTATAATGCTCTCTGGGGCCAACGTCCTGACTTTC. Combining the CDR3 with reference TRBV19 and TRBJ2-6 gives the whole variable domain DGGITQSPKYLFRKEGQNVTLSCEQNLNHDAMYWYRQDPGQGLRLIYYSQIVNDFQKGDIAEGYSVSREKKESFPLTVTSAQKNPTAFYLCASSIMLSGANVLTFGAGSRLTVL.

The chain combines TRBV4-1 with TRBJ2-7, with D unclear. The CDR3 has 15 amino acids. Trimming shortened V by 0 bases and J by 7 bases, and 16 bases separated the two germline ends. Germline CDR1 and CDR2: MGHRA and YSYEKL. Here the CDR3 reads CASSQEAGRPEEQYF. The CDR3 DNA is TGCGCCAGCAGCCAAGAGGCAGGCAGACCAGAGGAGCAGTACTTC.

DNA for the CDR3: TGTGCCATCAGTTACGGGACAGGGGGCAATTCACCCCTCCACTTT. It translates to CAISYGTGGNSPLHF. The V call is TRBV10-3, the J call TRBJ1-6; 12 bases line up with TRBD1. Trimming cost V 5 bases and J 7 bases; bases outside gene matches: 3. The germline gives CDR1 ENHRY, CDR2 SYGVKD. The CDR3 loop spans 15 amino acids.

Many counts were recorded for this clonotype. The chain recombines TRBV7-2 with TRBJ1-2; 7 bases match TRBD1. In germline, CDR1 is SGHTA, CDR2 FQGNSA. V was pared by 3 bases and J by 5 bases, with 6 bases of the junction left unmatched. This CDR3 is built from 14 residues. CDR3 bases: TGTGCCAGCAGCTTGACCAGGGGGTGGTATGGCTACACCTTC. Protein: CASSLTRGWYGYTF.

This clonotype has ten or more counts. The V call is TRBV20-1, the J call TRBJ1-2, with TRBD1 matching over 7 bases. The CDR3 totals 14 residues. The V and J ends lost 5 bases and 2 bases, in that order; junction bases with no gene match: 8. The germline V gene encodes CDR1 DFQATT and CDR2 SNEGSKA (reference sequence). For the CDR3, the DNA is TGCAGTGCTGGACGACAGGGAACCAACTATGGCTACACCTTC. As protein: CSAGRQGTNYGYTF.

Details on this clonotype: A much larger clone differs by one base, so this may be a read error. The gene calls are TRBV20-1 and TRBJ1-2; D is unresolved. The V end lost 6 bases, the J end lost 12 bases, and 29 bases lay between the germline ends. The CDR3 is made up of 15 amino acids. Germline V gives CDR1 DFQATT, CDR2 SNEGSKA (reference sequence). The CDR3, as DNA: TGCAGTGCGCCAGACCCCTCGAGGGTGGGCCGAATCCACACCTTC. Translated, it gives CSAPDPSRVGRIHTF.

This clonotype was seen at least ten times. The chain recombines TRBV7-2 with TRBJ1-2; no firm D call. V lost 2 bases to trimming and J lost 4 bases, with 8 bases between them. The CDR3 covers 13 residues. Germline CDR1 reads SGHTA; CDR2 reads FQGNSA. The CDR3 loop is CASSLTLSYGYTF. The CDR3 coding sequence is TGTGCCAGCAGCTTAACCCTCTCCTATGGCTACACCTTC. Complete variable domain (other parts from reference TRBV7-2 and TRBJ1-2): GAGVSQSPSNKVTEKGKDVELRCDPISGHTALYWYRQSLGQGLEFLIYFQGNSAPDKSGLPSDRFSAERTGGSVSTLTIQRTQQEDSAVYLCASSLTLSYGYTFGSGTRLTVV.

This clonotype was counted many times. The CDR3 nucleotides read TGTGCCATCAGTGAGCCCGGTAGCAATCAGCCCCAGCATTTT. This sequence encodes CAISEPGSNQPQHF. This chain connects TRBV10-3 to TRBJ1-5; D unclear. V gave up 2 bases and J gave up 0 bases, with 5 bases separating them. Germline CDR1 and CDR2: ENHRY and SYGVKD. This CDR3 comprises 14 residues.

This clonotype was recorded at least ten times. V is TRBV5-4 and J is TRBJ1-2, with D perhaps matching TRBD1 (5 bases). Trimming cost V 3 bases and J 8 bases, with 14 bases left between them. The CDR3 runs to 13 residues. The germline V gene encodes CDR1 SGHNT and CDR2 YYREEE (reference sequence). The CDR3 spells CASSWGTVAGYTF. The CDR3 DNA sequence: TGTGCCAGCAGCTGGGGGACGGTCGCAGGCTACACCTTC.

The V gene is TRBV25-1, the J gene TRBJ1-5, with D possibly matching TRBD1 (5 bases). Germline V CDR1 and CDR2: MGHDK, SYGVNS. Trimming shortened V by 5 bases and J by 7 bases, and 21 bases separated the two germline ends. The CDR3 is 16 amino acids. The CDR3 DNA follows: TGTGCCAGCAGTTTGATATGGGGCAGGGAGGGACAGCCCCAGCATTTT. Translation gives CASSLIWGREGQPQHF.